Listed below are T cell receptor beta chains from one sample, sequenced in a study of follicular helper T cells after annual influenza vaccination. Some clones are missing from TCRdb's copy, which holds only in-frame ones; the method was immunoSEQ multiplex PCR. The sample has thousands of clones; more than 70% are singletons. The sequencing used CXCR5+ CD38- circulating T follicular helper cells from blood, collected 7 days after influenza vaccination. The receptors derive from an adult who received the influenza vaccine. CDR3s include the opening cysteine and the closing phenylalanine or tryptophan. The D gene is left open where the match is weak. The size of a clone is reported for some rows only, either as once, few or many, or as a class for expanded clones.

>TRBJ2-1|-|TRBV28|-
TGTGCCAGCAGTTTAGATAGGATCAATGAGCAGTTCTTC
CASSLDRINEQFF
>TRBJ1-1|-|TRBV5-5|-
TGTGCCAGCAGTTCTCGTCTTCAGTCGATGAACACTGAAGCTTTCTTT
CASSSRLQSMNTEAFF
>TRBJ1-2|-|TRBV14|-
TGTGCCAGCAGCCAAGGACAGGAACACTATGGCTACACCTTC
CASSQGQEHYGYTF
>TRBJ2-7|-|TRBV10-3|-
TGTGCCACCGAGATTTCCGGCGAGCAGTACTTC
CATEISGEQYF
>TRBJ2-3|-|TRBV6-1|TRBD2
TGTGCCAGCAGTGAAATGGTAGCGGGGGGTAATGCAGATACGCAGTATTTT
CASSEMVAGGNADTQYF
>TRBJ1-1|-|TRBV11-1|TRBD1
TGTGCCAGCAGCAGCCGGGACAGGGTTTTTGGCACTGAAGCTTTCTTT
CASSSRDRVFGTEAFF
>TRBJ2-1|once|TRBV7-9|-
TGTGCCAGCAGCTTAGAGACAGGTTACAATGAGCAGTTCTTC
CASSLETGYNEQFF
>TRBJ2-7|few|TRBV2|TRBD1
TGTGCCAGCAGTGGGGCAGGGGGAATCTCCTACGAGCAGTACTTC
CASSGAGGISYEQYF
>TRBJ1-1|-|TRBV5-1|-
TGCGCCAGCAGTCCGCAGGGCAGGGAGAACACCGAAGCTTTCTTT
CASSPQGRENTEAFF
>TRBJ2-2|-|TRBV7-9|-
TGTGCCAGCATCCCAGGGCGGCTGAACACCGGGGAGCTGTTTTTT
CASIPGRLNTGELFF
>TRBJ1-6|-|TRBV2|-
TGTGCCAGCAGTACACCGGGACAAGCAAATTCACCCCTCCACTTT
CASSTPGQANSPLHF
>TRBJ2-2|few|TRBV5-1|-
TGCGCCAGCAGCGTTGGACGCCAGGGAATCGCCGGGGAGCTGTTTTTT
CASSVGRQGIAGELFF
>TRBJ1-5|-|TRBV6-1|-
TGTGCCAGCAGCGTACAGGACAGCAATCAGCCCCAGCATTTT
CASSVQDSNQPQHF
>TRBJ2-1|-|TRBV27|-
TGTGCCACCCTGTCCGGGGGAAATGAGCAGTTCTTC
CATLSGGNEQFF
>TRBJ1-4|-|TRBV4-1|-
TGCGCCAGCAGCCTACAAGGCGCACGGATTAATGAAAAACTGTTTTTT
CASSLQGARINEKLFF
>TRBJ1-4|once|TRBV6-1|-
TGTGCCAGCAGTGAAGTAGGTGGGGCAGCCCCAAGTAAACTGTTTTTT
CASSEVGGAAPSKLFF
>TRBJ2-3|-|TRBV6-6|-
TGTGCCAGCATTCCGACAGGACCCACAGATACGCAGTATTTT
CASIPTGPTDTQYF
>TRBJ2-1|-|TRBV10-3|-
TGTGCCATCAGGGCCCTAACAGGGTCGGATGAGCAGTTCTTC
CAIRALTGSDEQFF
>TRBJ2-7|few|TRBV19|-
TGTGCCAGTAGTATTGGCCGGACGCAATCCTACGAGCAGTACTTC
CASSIGRTQSYEQYF
>TRBJ2-3|-|TRBV27|TRBD2
TGTGCCAGCAGTCCTTTAGCGGGGTTCAGCACAGATACGCAGTATTTT
CASSPLAGFSTDTQYF
>TRBJ2-2|-|TRBV27|-
TGTGCCAGCAGTTCAGGGTTCCGGGACACCGGGGAGCTGTTTTTT
CASSSGFRDTGELFF
>TRBJ2-7|-|TRBV6-5|-
TGTGCCAGCAGACGGGACGGCTCCTACGAGCAGTACTTC
CASRRDGSYEQYF
>TRBJ2-7|-|TRBV7-9|TRBD2
TGTGCCAGCAGCTTAGTGAGGGCTAGCGGGTCGGAGCAGTACTTC
CASSLVRASGSEQYF
>TRBJ1-1|-|TRBV10-3|-
TGTGCCATCAAAGGACAAACGAACACTGAAGCTTTCTTT
CAIKGQTNTEAFF
>TRBJ1-1|-|TRBV5-6|TRBD1
TGTGCCAGCAGCAAACGACAGGGTGGTGAAGCTTTCTTT
CASSKRQGGEAFF
>TRBJ2-1|-|TRBV6-1|TRBD2
TGTGCCAGCAGGGCTAGCGGGGGGATAAATGAGCAGTTCTTC
CASRASGGINEQFF
>TRBJ2-2|-|TRBV30|TRBD2
TGTGCCTGGGCGCTAGGCGGGAGCAACACCGGGGAGCTGTTTTTT
CAWALGGSNTGELFF
>TRBJ1-2|few|TRBV10-3|-
TGTGCCATCAGTCAAGACAGGAGCTATGGCTACACCTTC
CAISQDRSYGYTF
>TRBJ2-1|-|TRBV28|-
TGTGCCAGCAGGACACAGAGCTCCTACAATGAGCAGTTCTTC
CASRTQSSYNEQFF
>TRBJ1-2|-|TRBV4-1|-
TGCGCCAGCAGCCAATCTTTTAGTGGAACCGACTATGGCTACACCTTC
CASSQSFSGTDYGYTF
>TRBJ1-3|-|TRBV30|TRBD1
TGTGCCTGGAGTGCCGGGACAGGGGCAGGAAACACCATATATTTT
CAWSAGTGAGNTIYF
>TRBJ2-5|-|TRBV19|-
TGTGCCAGTATGGTGCAGGGTGGGGAGACCCAGTACTTC
CASMVQGGETQYF
>TRBJ1-1|-|TRBV11-3|-
TGTGCCAGCAGCTTTGACAGCAACACTGAAGCTTTCTTT
CASSFDSNTEAFF
>TRBJ2-6|-|TRBV9|-
TGTGCCAGCAGCGCCGCCGGGGGGCTCGGGGCCAACGTCCTGACTTTC
CASSAAGGLGANVLTF
>TRBJ2-3|-|TRBV21-1|-
TGTGCCAGCAGTCCCCCCAGGATCACAGATACGCAGTATTTT
CASSPPRITDTQYF
>TRBJ2-7|-|TRBV7-2|TRBD1
TGTGCCAGCAGCCCGTGGGGCCCCGGGACAGGGCCAGACGAGCAGTACTTC
CASSPWGPGTGPDEQYF
>TRBJ2-4|-|TRBV6-6|-
TGTGCCAGCAGCCGACAAAATCTAGCCAAAAACATTCAGTACTTC
CASSRQNLAKNIQYF
>TRBJ2-7|-|TRBV11-1|-
TGTGCCAGCAGCTTACGAGTGGGTCCCTACGAGCAGTACTTC
CASSLRVGPYEQYF
>TRBJ2-2|-|TRBV7-6|TRBD2
TGTGCCAGCAGCTTAGAACTAGCGGGAGGACGCACCGGGGAGCTGTTTTTT
CASSLELAGGRTGELFF